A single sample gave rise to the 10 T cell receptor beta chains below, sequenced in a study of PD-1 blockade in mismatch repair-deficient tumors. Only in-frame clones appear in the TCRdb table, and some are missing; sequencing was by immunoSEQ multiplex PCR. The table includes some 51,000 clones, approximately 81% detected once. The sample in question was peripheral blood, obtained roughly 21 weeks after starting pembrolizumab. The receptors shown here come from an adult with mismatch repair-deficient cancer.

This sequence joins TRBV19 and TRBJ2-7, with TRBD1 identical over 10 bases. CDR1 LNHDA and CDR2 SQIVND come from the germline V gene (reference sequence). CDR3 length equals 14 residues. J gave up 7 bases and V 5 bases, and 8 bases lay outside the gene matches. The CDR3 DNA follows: TGTGCCAGTAGTCCGAGGACAGGGGGTGGAGAGCAGTACTTC. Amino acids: CASSPRTGGGEQYF.

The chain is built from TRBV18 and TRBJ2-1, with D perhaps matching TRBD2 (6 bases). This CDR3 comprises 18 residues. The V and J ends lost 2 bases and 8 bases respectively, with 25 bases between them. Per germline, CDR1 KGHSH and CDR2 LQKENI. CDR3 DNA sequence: TGTGCCAGCTCACCAAGCGGGTTTGCTACGGGAGTGGGCTATGAGCAGTTCTTC. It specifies CASSPSGFATGVGYEQFF.

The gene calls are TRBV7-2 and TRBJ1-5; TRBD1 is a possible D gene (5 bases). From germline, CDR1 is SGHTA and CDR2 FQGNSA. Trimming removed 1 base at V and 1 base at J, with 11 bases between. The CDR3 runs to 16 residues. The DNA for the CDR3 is TGTGCCAGCAGCTTAGGGGGCCGGGGCAGCAATCAGCCCCAGCATTTT. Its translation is CASSLGGRGSNQPQHF.

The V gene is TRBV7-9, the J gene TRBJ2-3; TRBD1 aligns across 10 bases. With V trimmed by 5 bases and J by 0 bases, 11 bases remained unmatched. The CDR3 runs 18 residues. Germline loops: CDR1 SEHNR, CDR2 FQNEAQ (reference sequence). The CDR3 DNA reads TGTGCCAGCAGCCCCTGGGACAGGGGTCCCATGAGCACAGATACGCAGTATTTT. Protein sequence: CASSPWDRGPMSTDTQYF.

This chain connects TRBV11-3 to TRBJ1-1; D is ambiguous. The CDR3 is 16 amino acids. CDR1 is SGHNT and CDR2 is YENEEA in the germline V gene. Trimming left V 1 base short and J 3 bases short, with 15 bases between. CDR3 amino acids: CASSLAGRSGDTEAFF. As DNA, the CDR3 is TGTGCCAGCAGCTTAGCAGGACGGAGTGGGGACACTGAAGCTTTCTTT.

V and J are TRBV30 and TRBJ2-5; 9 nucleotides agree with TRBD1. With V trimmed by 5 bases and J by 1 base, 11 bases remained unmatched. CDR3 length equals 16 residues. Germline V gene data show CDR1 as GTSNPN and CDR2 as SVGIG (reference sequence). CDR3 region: CAWGKRTGDPQETQYF. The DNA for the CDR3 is TGTGCCTGGGGGAAAAGGACAGGGGATCCCCAAGAGACCCAGTACTTC. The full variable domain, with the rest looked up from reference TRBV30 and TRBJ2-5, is SQTIHQWPATLVQPVGSPLSLECTVEGTSNPNLYWYRQAAGRGLQLLFYSVGIGQISSEVPQNLSASRPQDRQFILSSKKLLLSDSGFYLCAWGKRTGDPQETQYFGPGTRLLVL.

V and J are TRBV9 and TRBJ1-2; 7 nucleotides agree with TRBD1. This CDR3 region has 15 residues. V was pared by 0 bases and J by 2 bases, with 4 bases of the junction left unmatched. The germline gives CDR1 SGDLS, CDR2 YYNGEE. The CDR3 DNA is TGTGCCAGCAGCGTAGCTACAGGGGAGAACTATGGCTACACCTTC. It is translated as CASSVATGENYGYTF.

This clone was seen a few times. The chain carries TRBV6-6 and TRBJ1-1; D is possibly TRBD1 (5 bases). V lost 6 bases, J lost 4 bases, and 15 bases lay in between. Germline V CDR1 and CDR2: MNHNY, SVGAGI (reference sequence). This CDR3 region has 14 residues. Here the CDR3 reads CASRPDLGGTEAFF. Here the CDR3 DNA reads TGTGCCAGCAGACCGGACTTGGGGGGCACTGAAGCTTTCTTT.

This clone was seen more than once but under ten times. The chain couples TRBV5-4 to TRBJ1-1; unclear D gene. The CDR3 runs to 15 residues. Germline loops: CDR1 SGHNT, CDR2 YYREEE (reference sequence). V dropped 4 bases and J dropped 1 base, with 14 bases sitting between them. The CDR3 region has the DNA TGTGCCAGCAGCGTGTCATTAGACAAGAACACTGAAGCTTTCTTT. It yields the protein CASSVSLDKNTEAFF.

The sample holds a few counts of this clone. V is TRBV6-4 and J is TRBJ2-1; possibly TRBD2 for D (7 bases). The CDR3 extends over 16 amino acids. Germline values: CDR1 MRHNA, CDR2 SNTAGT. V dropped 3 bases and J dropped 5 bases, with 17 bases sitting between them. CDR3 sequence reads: CASSEASGGGDNEQFF. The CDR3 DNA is TGTGCCAGCAGTGAAGCTAGCGGAGGGGGGGACAATGAGCAGTTCTTC.